This entry is about one T cell receptor beta chain. The count of this clone is one. The antigen this receptor binds is unknown. Base qualities are not at hand, and no much larger clone is one base apart. Library prep was done by the immunoSEQ multiplex PCR assay. For most patients, genomic DNA was isolated with the Qiagen DNeasy Blood and Tissue Kit and shipped frozen to Adaptive Biotechnologies for TCR sequencing. For most patients, genomic DNA was subjected to high-throughput TCR-beta CDR3 sequencing by Adaptive Biotechnologies. The paper's processing steps were these. Adaptive's ImmunoSEQ software was the source of the TCR sequencing data for approximately 18 patients, while a few other patients were processed with MiXCR and VDJtools. To correct CD4 versus CD8 sorting errors, any sequence found in both subsets at a frequency ratio below 5:1 was removed. CDR3 nucleotide sequences shared between donor and recipient were removed because their origin could not be assigned. At least 2-fold expansion over unstimulated cells and a minimum CFSE-low frequency of 0.002% (template counts) or 0.001% (read counts) were required for clones to be classified as alloreactive. Clones detected in sequenced pre-transplant spleen, lymph node, or MLR CFSE-low populations of the donor or recipient were defined as mappable. The cumulative frequency of alloreactive clones was calculated as a percentage of all sequences, weighted by copy number. The clones in this table, taken by TCRdb from immuneACCESS, are in-frame only. Not every clone is retained; where verified, under half of the shortfall comes from an unresolved V gene, and the cause of the rest is unknown. D and trimming were read from the DNA, whereas the V and J calls and clone size are those reported in that table. The sample table lists tens of thousands of clones, about 93% of them with a count of one. The leading ten clones occupy about 0.5% of the sample.

The data were taken from a study of graft-versus-host responses after intestinal transplantation (dated by TCRdb to 2020 to 2022). Some background on the complete study: Multivisceral, liver-intestinal, or isolated intestinal transplants were received by the recipients. Every recipient was given anti-thymocyte globulin induction, followed by around three years of maintenance tacrolimus and steroids. After intestinal transplantation, graft-versus-host and host-versus-graft alloreactive T cell clones in the graft, circulation and bone marrow were tracked using bulk TCR-beta CDR3 sequencing. To identify alloreactive clones, pre-transplant mixed lymphocyte reaction products were sequenced and then compared with unstimulated pre-transplant donor and recipient T cells. Of the roughly 26 intestinal transplant recipients enrolled in the cohort, one of whom was a retransplant, a few patients without pretransplant specimens were excluded. A peak of at least 4% donor T cells among recipient peripheral blood mononuclear cells was the definition used for donor T cell macrochimerism. Rather than being sequenced by the commercial service, samples from a few later patients were sequenced in-house on an Illumina MiSeq and processed with MiXCR. Beyond this particular receptor, the publication reports: High GvH to HvG T cell clonal ratios were observed in the allografts of patients with donor T cell macrochimerism. Peak levels of circulating GvH clones were associated with declines in HvG clones early after transplant. The conclusions were limited by the relatively low number and heterogeneity of the intestinal transplant patients. GvH clones were detected in recipient bone marrow, and some appeared earlier in ileal mucosa or blood, consistent with an intestinal mucosal origin.

The time point label, read with the paper, signifies: cells obtained before transplantation from donor or recipient. CD3+CD4+ and CD3+CD8+ populations were FACS-sorted from unstimulated pre-transplant donor and recipient cells taken from spleen or lymph nodes. CDR1 MNHEY and CDR2 SMNVEV were looked up in the germline V gene (reference sequence). The germline ends are 7 bases apart after V is trimmed by 6 bases and J by 2 bases. CDR3 length: 13 amino acids, cysteine to phenylalanine. The only DNA kept is the CDR3, 39 bases in frame from the first base. The sequencing used unstimulated CD8+ T cells sorted from spleen or lymph node cells, collected before intestinal transplant. This receptor was identified in a human donor who received an intestinal transplant. This chain is built from TRBV27 and TRBJ2-2, with the D gene uncertain. The sequenced DNA is TGTGCCAGCAGCGACACAAACACCGGGGAGCTGTTTTTT. Translated, it reads CASSDTNTGELFF.